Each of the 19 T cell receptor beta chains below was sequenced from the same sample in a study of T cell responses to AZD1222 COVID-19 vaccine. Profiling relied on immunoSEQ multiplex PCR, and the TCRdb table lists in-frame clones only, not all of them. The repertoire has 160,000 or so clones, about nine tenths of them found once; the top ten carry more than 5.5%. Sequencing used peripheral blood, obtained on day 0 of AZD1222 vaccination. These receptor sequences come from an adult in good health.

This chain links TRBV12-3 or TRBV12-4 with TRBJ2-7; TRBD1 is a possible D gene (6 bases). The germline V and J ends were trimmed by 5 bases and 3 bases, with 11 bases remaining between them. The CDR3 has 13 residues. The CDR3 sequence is CASSALQGYEQYF. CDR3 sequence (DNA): TGTGCCAGCAGTGCCTTACAGGGCTACGAGCAGTACTTC.

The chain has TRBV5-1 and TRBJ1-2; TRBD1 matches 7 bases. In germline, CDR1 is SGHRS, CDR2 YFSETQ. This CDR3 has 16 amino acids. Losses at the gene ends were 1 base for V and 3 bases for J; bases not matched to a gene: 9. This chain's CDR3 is CASSLKEGAVYYGYTF. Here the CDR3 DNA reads TGCGCCAGCAGCTTGAAGGAGGGGGCGGTTTACTATGGCTACACCTTC.

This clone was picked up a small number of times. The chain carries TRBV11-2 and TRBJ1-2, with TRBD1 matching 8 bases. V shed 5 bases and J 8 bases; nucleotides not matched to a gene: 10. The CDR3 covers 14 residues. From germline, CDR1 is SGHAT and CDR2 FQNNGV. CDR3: CASSVHRGNVGYTF. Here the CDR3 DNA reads TGTGCCAGCAGCGTCCACAGGGGGAACGTCGGCTACACCTTC.

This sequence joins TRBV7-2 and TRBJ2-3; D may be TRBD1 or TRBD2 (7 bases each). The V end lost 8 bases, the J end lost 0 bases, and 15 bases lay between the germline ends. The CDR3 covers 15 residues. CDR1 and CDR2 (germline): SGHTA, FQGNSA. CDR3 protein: CASRGAGGSTDTQYF. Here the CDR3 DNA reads TGTGCCAGCCGGGGGGCAGGGGGAAGCACAGATACGCAGTATTTT.

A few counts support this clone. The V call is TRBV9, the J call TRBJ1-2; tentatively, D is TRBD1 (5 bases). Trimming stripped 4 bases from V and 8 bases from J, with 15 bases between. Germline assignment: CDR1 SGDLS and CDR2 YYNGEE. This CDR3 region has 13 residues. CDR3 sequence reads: CASSSLAGSGYTF. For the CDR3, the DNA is TGTGCCAGCAGCTCCCTTGCAGGGTCCGGCTACACCTTC. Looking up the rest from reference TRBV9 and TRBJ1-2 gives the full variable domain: DSGVTQTPKHLITATGQRVTLRCSPRSGDLSVYWYQQSLDQGLQFLIQYYNGEERAKGNILERFSAQQFPDLHSELNLSSLELGDSALYFCASSSLAGSGYTFGSGTRLTVV.

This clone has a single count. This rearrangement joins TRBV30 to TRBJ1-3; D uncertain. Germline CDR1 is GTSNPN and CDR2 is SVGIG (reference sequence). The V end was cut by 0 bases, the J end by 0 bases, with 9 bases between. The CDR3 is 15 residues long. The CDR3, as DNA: TGTGCCTGGAGTGTATGGGGTGGCTCTGGAAACACCATATATTTT. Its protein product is CAWSVWGGSGNTIYF.

Here the CDR3 DNA reads TGCGCCAGCAGCTCGGAACAGGGGGCGGTTAAAGATGAGCAGTTCTTC. This translates into CASSSEQGAVKDEQFF. V gene TRBV5-1 combines with J gene TRBJ2-1; 9 bases align to TRBD1. V gave up 3 bases and J gave up 8 bases; unmatched junction bases: 12. The CDR3 sequence is 16 residues long. CDR1 and CDR2 from the germline V gene are SGHRS and YFSETQ. Filled out from reference TRBV5-1 and TRBJ2-1, the complete variable domain reads KAGVTQTPRYLIKTRGQQVTLSCSPISGHRSVSWYQQTPGQGLQFLFEYFSETQRNKGNFPGRFSGRQFSNSRSEMNVSTLELGDSALYLCASSSEQGAVKDEQFFGPGTRLTVL.

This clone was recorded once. CDR3 coding DNA: TGTGCCAGCAGCGACCGTTTCCGACAGCCGTATGGCTACACCTTC. It yields the protein CASSDRFRQPYGYTF. This sequence joins TRBV5-4 and TRBJ1-2, with D possibly being TRBD1 (5 bases). The CDR3 extends over 15 amino acids. The V end was cut by 4 bases, the J end by 5 bases, with 18 bases between. Germline V gene data show CDR1 as SGHNT and CDR2 as YYREEE (reference sequence).

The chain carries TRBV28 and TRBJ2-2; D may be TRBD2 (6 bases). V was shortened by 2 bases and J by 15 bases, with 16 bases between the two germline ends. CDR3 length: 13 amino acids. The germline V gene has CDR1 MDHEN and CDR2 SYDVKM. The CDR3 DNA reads TGTGCCAGCAGTTTAACGAGTGGGAGGATGATGTTTTTT. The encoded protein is CASSLTSGRMMFF.

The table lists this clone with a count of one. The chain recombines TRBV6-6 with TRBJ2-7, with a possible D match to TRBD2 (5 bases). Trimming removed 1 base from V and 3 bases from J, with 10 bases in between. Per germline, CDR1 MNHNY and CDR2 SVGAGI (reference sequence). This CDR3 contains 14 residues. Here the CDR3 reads CASSYLGRGYEQYF. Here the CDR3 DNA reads TGTGCCAGCAGTTACTTGGGTCGGGGCTACGAGCAGTACTTC.

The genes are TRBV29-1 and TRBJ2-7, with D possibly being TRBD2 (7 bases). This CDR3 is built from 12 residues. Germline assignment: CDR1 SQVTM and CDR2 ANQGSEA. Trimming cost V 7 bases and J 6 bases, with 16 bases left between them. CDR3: CSAWDAGAEQYF. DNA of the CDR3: TGCAGCGCATGGGACGCGGGGGCCGAGCAGTACTTC.

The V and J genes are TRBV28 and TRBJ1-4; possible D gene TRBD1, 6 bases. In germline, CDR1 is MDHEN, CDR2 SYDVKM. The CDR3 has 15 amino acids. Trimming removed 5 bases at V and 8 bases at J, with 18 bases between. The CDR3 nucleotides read TGTGCCAGCAGTAGACAGGACCACCAGGGGGAAAAACTGTTTTTT. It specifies CASSRQDHQGEKLFF.

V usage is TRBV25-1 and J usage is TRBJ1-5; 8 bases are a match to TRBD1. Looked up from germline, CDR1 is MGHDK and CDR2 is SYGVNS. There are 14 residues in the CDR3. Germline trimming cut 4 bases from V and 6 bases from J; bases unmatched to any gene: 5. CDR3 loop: CASSGQGAGQPQHF. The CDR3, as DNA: TGTGCCAGCAGTGGCCAGGGGGCTGGTCAGCCCCAGCATTTT.

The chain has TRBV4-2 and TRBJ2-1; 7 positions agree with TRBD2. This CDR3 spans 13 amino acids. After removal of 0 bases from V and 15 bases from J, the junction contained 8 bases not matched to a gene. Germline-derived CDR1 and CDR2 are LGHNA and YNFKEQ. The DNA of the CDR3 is TGTGCCAGCAGCCAAGACCATCTAGCGGAACGGTTCTTC. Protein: CASSQDHLAERFF.

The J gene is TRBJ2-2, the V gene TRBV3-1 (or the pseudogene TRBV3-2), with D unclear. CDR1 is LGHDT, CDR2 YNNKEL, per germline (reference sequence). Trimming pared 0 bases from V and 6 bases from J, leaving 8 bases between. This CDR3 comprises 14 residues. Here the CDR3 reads CASSQDNAAGELFF. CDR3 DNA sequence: TGTGCCAGCAGCCAAGATAACGCCGCCGGGGAGCTGTTTTTT.

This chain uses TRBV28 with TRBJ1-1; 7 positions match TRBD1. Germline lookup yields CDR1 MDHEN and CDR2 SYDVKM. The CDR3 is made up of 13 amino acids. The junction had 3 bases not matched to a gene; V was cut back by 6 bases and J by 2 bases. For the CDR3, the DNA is TGTGCCAGCAGGGCAGGGGGAAACACTGAAGCTTTCTTT. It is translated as CASRAGGNTEAFF.

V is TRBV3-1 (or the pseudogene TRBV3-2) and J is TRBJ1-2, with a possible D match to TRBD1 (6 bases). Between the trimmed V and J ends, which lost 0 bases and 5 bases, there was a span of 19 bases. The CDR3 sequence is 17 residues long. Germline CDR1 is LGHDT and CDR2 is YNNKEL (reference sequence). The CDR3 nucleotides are TGTGCCAGCAGCCAAGAGGGGGGAAGGGGGGCTCGGTATGGCTACACCTTC. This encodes CASSQEGGRGARYGYTF.

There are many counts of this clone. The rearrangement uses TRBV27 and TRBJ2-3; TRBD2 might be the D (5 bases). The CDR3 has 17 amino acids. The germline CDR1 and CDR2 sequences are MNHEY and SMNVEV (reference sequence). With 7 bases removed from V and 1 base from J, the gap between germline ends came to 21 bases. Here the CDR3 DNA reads TGTGCCAGCATGGAAGCGGACTTGGGTCGGGGCACAGATACGCAGTATTTT. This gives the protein CASMEADLGRGTDTQYF.

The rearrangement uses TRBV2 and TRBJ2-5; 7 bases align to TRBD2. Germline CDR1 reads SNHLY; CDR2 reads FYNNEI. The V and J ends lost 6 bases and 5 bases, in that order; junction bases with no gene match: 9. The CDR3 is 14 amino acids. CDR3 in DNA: TGTGCCAGCAGCGGGGGGTTATACGGGGAGACCCAGTACTTC. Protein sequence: CASSGGLYGETQYF.